This section outlines one T cell receptor beta chain sequence together with its context. The target antigen is unknown. V was pared by 4 bases and J by 4 bases, with 14 bases of the junction left unmatched. The CDR3 spans 18 residues. Germline V gene lookup returns CDR1 SGHRS and CDR2 YFSETQ. The data were taken from a study of post-analysis software for immune sequencing data. Broader study findings: Relative to controls, patients had about 5 TRBV segments at higher frequency, with TRBV5-6, TRBV5-1 and TRBV20-1 among these.

TCR beta libraries were prepared from cDNA with unique molecular identifiers. Via MiXCR, TCRdb re-called the PCR reads, giving one row per CDR3 protein. The table records about 540,000 distinct CDR3 sequences, approximately 34% of them present only once. Sequenced sample: blood. This TCR was sampled from a girl aged 2 to 17 with multiple sclerosis. The gene calls are TRBV5-1 and TRBJ1-2; 12 nucleotides match TRBD1. CDR3 protein: CASSPNPGQGAAGYGYTF. CDR3 DNA sequence: TGCGCCAGCAGCCCTAATCCGGGACAGGGGGCCGCTGGCTATGGCTACACCTTC. Using reference TRBV5-1 and TRBJ1-2 for the parts outside the CDR3, the full variable domain is KAGVTQTPRYLIKTRGQQVTLSCSPISGHRSVSWYQQTPGQGLQFLFEYFSETQRNKGNFPGRFSGRQFSNSRSEMNVSTLELGDSALYLCASSPNPGQGAAGYGYTFGSGTRLTVV.